This T cell receptor beta chain was identified during a study of siplizumab effects on memory and regulatory T cells. Regarding the study as a whole: Confirmation that proliferating Tregs from siplizumab cultures had suppressive function was not obtained. Treg-derived clones made up an average of about 68% of mappable alloreactive CD4+ clones with siplizumab and 25% to 30% in controls.

Concerning this clone itself: Its antigen is not known.

Repertoires were generated with immunoSEQ multiplex PCR, while TCRdb's copy carries only in-frame clones and drops some. This table holds fewer than 30,000 clones, roughly 84% found once. Germline V lookup: CDR1 MNHNY, CDR2 SVGAGI (reference sequence). The CDR3 is 16 residues long. Trimming removed 2 bases from V and 1 base from J; junction bases left unmatched: 4. The J gene is TRBJ2-5, the V gene TRBV6-6, with 10 nucleotides matching TRBD2. The receptor was isolated from a human donor in good health. The source material was memory CD4+ T cells sorted from blood. The CDR3 sequence is CASSYRVAGGQETQYF. As DNA, the CDR3 is TGTGCCAGCAGTTACCGAGTAGCGGGAGGCCAAGAGACCCAGTACTTC.